Listed below are T cell receptor beta chains from one sample, sequenced in a study of technical replicates of blood from a few donors. Assay used: immunoSEQ multiplex PCR; TCRdb lists only in-frame clones, some missing. The sample shows about 76,000 clones, roughly 96% of them seen only once. Material for sequencing was T cells isolated from PBMCs. Receptor source: a human donor in good health. Both conserved end residues are part of each CDR3. The D gene is left open where the match is weak. A clone size is listed for some rows: how often the clone was seen (once, few, many), or a class if it is expanded.

D gene,V gene,J gene,clone size,CDR3 protein,CDR3 DNA
TRBD1,TRBV25-1,TRBJ2-5,NA,CASSPRQGSQETQYF,TGTGCCAGCTCCCCAAGACAGGGGTCCCAAGAGACCCAGTACTTC
NA,TRBV4-1,TRBJ2-7,NA,CASSLRLDYEQYF,TGCGCCAGCAGCCTAAGACTCGACTACGAGCAGTACTTC
NA,TRBV30,TRBJ2-5,NA,CAWSVVRGGETQYF,TGTGCCTGGAGTGTAGTGAGAGGGGGAGAGACCCAGTACTTC
NA,TRBV6-1,TRBJ2-1,NA,CASSATDRPFFYNEQFF,TGTGCCAGCAGTGCTACAGACAGGCCGTTTTTTTACAATGAGCAGTTCTTC
TRBD1,TRBV2,TRBJ1-2,NA,CASSTTGQGSGYTF,TGTGCCAGCAGTACGACGGGACAGGGAAGTGGCTACACCTTC
NA,TRBV7-9,TRBJ2-2,NA,CASSQTLSPATGELFF,TGTGCCAGCAGTCAGACTTTGTCCCCGGCCACCGGGGAGCTGTTTTTT
NA,TRBV28,TRBJ1-2,NA,CASSLMRGVAYGYTF,TGTGCCAGCAGTTTAATGCGGGGTGTTGCCTATGGCTACACCTTC
TRBD1,TRBV5-6,TRBJ2-7,NA,CASGRTGAYEQYF,TGTGCCAGCGGACGGACAGGGGCCTACGAGCAGTACTTC
TRBD1,TRBV7-9,TRBJ1-5,NA,CASSLQRERTGNQPQHF,TGTGCCAGCAGCCTACAAAGGGAGCGGACAGGGAATCAGCCCCAGCATTTT
NA,TRBV5-1,TRBJ2-2,NA,CASSLAQGKGFTGELFF,TGCGCCAGCAGCTTGGCACAGGGTAAAGGGTTCACCGGGGAGCTGTTTTTT
TRBD1,TRBV11-2,TRBJ2-7,NA,CASSLGQGLGYEQYF,TGTGCCAGCAGCTTGGGACAGGGGCTCGGCTACGAGCAGTACTTC
TRBD2,TRBV4-2,TRBJ2-5,NA,CASSPSSGGGSETQYF,TGTGCCAGCAGCCCATCTAGCGGGGGGGGCTCCGAGACCCAGTACTTC
TRBD1,TRBV5-1,TRBJ2-7,NA,CASSLTGSYEQYF,TGCGCCAGCAGCCTGACAGGGTCCTACGAGCAGTACTTC
NA,TRBV11-1,TRBJ1-6,NA,CASSLQGGGSPLHF,TGTGCCAGCAGCTTGCAGGGAGGGGGATCACCCCTCCACTTT
TRBD2,TRBV28,TRBJ2-1,NA,CASSTVWGATTSGTQHNEQFF,TGTGCCAGCAGCACGGTTTGGGGGGCAACGACTAGCGGGACCCAGCACAATGAGCAGTTCTTC
NA,TRBV5-1,TRBJ2-1,NA,CASSSPQRGHEQFF,TGCGCCAGCAGCTCCCCTCAAAGGGGCCATGAGCAGTTCTTC
NA,TRBV28,TRBJ1-5,NA,CASTLLGFAQPQHF,TGTGCCAGCACTTTACTGGGCTTTGCTCAGCCCCAGCATTTT
NA,TRBV10-3,TRBJ2-2,NA,CAINEDYTGELFF,TGTGCCATCAATGAGGACTACACCGGGGAGCTGTTTTTT
NA,TRBV7-3,TRBJ2-2,NA,CASSLDRPNTGELFF,TGTGCCAGCAGCTTAGACAGGCCTAACACCGGGGAGCTGTTTTTT
NA,TRBV30,TRBJ2-7,NA,CAWRDTRYYEQYF,TGTGCCTGGAGGGACACGCGCTATTACGAGCAGTACTTC
TRBD1,TRBV6-5,TRBJ2-7,NA,CASSYSEGQGYEQYF,TGTGCCAGCAGTTACAGTGAGGGACAGGGGTACGAGCAGTACTTC
NA,TRBV5-1,TRBJ1-6,NA,CASSQRGVESYNSPLHF,TGCGCCAGCAGCCAACGGGGGGTGGAGTCCTATAATTCACCCCTCCACTTT
NA,TRBV29-1,TRBJ2-7,NA,CSVGRGTNEQYF,TGCAGCGTTGGGAGGGGAACGAACGAGCAGTACTTC
NA,TRBV10-1,TRBJ2-7,NA,CASSGLYEQYF,TGCGCCAGCAGTGGACTCTACGAGCAGTACTTC
TRBD1,TRBV6-5,TRBJ2-7,NA,CASSNRQGAYEQYF,TGTGCCAGCAGCAACCGACAGGGGGCCTACGAGCAGTACTTC
NA,TRBV2,TRBJ1-1,many,CASSALLVSEAFF,TGTGCCAGCAGTGCTCTCCTAGTCAGTGAAGCTTTCTTT
NA,TRBV5-6,TRBJ2-4,once,CASSETGRIAKNIQYF,TGTGCCAGCAGCGAAACTGGGCGAATAGCCAAAAACATTCAGTACTTC
NA,TRBV27,TRBJ2-3,NA,CASSSGDSPYTDTQYF,TGTGCCAGCAGTAGTGGAGACAGCCCATACACAGATACGCAGTATTTT
TRBD2,TRBV10-1,TRBJ2-1,NA,CASKLAGGYNEQFF,TGCGCCAGCAAACTAGCGGGAGGATACAATGAGCAGTTCTTC
NA,TRBV4-1,TRBJ1-1,once,CASSLSGKAFF,TGCGCCAGCAGCCTATCCGGGAAGGCTTTCTTT
NA,TRBV6-5,TRBJ1-1,NA,CASSSSRGAFF,TGTGCCAGCAGTTCCTCTAGGGGAGCTTTCTTT
TRBD1,TRBV2,TRBJ2-5,NA,CASSGQGQETQYF,TGTGCCAGCAGTGGACAGGGTCAAGAGACCCAGTACTTC
TRBD1,TRBV5-1,TRBJ2-3,NA,CASRNFFGQGRTDTQYF,TGCGCCAGCAGAAATTTTTTTGGACAGGGGAGGACAGATACGCAGTATTTT
NA,TRBV27,TRBJ2-7,NA,CASSSAGYEQYF,TGTGCCAGCAGTTCGGCCGGGTACGAGCAGTACTTC
TRBD2,TRBV2,TRBJ2-1,NA,CASSGIAGGYPEQFF,TGTGCCAGCAGTGGGATAGCGGGAGGATATCCTGAGCAGTTCTTC
TRBD2,TRBV5-1,TRBJ2-1,NA,CASSRGLAGALNYNEQFF,TGCGCCAGCAGCAGGGGACTAGCGGGAGCCCTTAACTACAATGAGCAGTTCTTC
TRBD1,TRBV2,TRBJ2-3,NA,CASSTTGYTDTQYF,TGTGCCAGCAGCACGACAGGGTACACAGATACGCAGTATTTT
TRBD1,TRBV5-1,TRBJ1-4,NA,CASSSLTGVNEKLFF,TGCGCCAGCAGCTCTCTGACAGGGGTGAATGAAAAACTGTTTTTT
TRBD2,TRBV4-1,TRBJ2-3,NA,CASSQEAGISTDTQYF,TGCGCCAGCAGCCAAGAAGCGGGGATTAGCACAGATACGCAGTATTTT
NA,TRBV19,TRBJ2-1,NA,CASSLETRRNEQFF,TGTGCCAGTAGCTTGGAGACTAGGAGGAATGAGCAGTTCTTC